This TCR beta chain is drawn from a study of a mutant IDH1 vaccine in newly diagnosed glioma. The overall study: Vaccines began 4-6 weeks after radiotherapy alone, or with temozolomide cycles. The study held visit V12 at week 35 and visit V13 at week 47. There were about 60% males and around 40% females among treated patients, whose mean age was roughly 40 years.

On this clone: Antigen: not known.

Trimming took 1 base from V and 0 from J, leaving 7 bases between them. Per germline, CDR1 SGHAT and CDR2 FQDESV (reference sequence). The CDR3 runs to 14 residues. Time point indicated: week 47, end of study. Vaccinated patients received 300 ug of mutant IDH1 20-mer peptide per dose, with topical imiquimod. Findings and caveats of the study: Variations in leading peripheral T cell clonotypes appeared to have no connection with pseudoprogression.

Profiling relied on immunoSEQ multiplex PCR, and the TCRdb table lists in-frame clones only, not all of them. The profile shows 56,000 or so clones, about 79% of them singletons. The receptor was derived from a man aged 45-60 years with glioma. The sequences come from PBMCs, collected from a glioma patient whose treatment included an IDH1 peptide vaccine. The chain combines TRBV11-1 with TRBJ2-7; D may be TRBD2 (5 bases). CDR3 residues: CASSLVGLSYEQYF. The CDR3 nucleotides are TGTGCCAGCAGCTTAGTTGGACTCTCCTACGAGCAGTACTTC.